What follows are 25 T cell receptor beta chains derived from one specimen sequenced in a study of cytomegalovirus exposure and HLA in healthy donors. A multiplex PCR was run with 60 Vbeta primers and 13 Jbeta primers. Clones were read by immunoSEQ multiplex PCR, and TCRdb kept only the in-frame ones, dropping some. The data show 30,000 or so clones, approximately 61% seen once. The sample comprised PBMCs. Every receptor here comes from a man aged 45-60 years in good health and CMV-seropositive.

This clone was detected once. The chain is built from TRBV5-1 and TRBJ2-1; TRBD2 matches at 13 bases. J gave up 8 bases and V 4 bases, and 9 bases lay outside the gene matches. The germline gives CDR1 SGHRS, CDR2 YFSETQ. The CDR3 length is 16 residues. The DNA for the CDR3 is TGCGCCAGCAGCCCTATGACTAGCGGGAGGTTAGATGAGCAGTTCTTC. Encoded protein: CASSPMTSGRLDEQFF.

This clone has a handful of counts. The J gene is TRBJ1-5, the V gene TRBV30; 8 nucleotides align to TRBD1. The ends lost 3 bases at V and 7 bases at J; junction bases unmatched: 8. There are 14 residues in the CDR3. Germline V lookup: CDR1 GTSNPN, CDR2 SVGIG (reference sequence). The DNA of the CDR3 is TGTGCCTGGAGCTCAAGGACAGGGTGGCAGCCCCAGCATTTT. This encodes CAWSSRTGWQPQHF.

This clone was detected a few times. As DNA, the CDR3 is TGTGCCAGTACCCCGAAGCCGTTTGGCGAGCAGTACTTC. Protein product: CASTPKPFGEQYF. The J gene is TRBJ2-7, the V gene TRBV19; D not resolved. V was trimmed by 7 bases and J by 6 bases, leaving 16 bases between them. Germline V gene lookup returns CDR1 LNHDA and CDR2 SQIVND (reference sequence). The CDR3 totals 13 residues. Full variable domain (remainder filled in from reference TRBV19 and TRBJ2-7): DGGITQSPKYLFRKEGQNVTLSCEQNLNHDAMYWYRQDPGQGLRLIYYSQIVNDFQKGDIAEGYSVSREKKESFPLTVTSAQKNPTAFYLCASTPKPFGEQYFGPGTRLTVT.

This clone was recorded a few times. The chain recombines TRBV30 with TRBJ2-7; D may be TRBD1 (6 bases). CDR3 size: 15 residues. Germline V gene lookup returns CDR1 GTSNPN and CDR2 SVGIG (reference sequence). V was pared by 1 base and J by 6 bases, with 19 bases between. The CDR3 loop reads CAWSATKGDAIEQYF. Written as DNA, the CDR3 is TGTGCCTGGAGTGCGACAAAGGGGGACGCGATCGAGCAGTACTTC.

The chain has TRBV6-5 and TRBJ1-5, with a weak D call TRBD1 (6 bases). This CDR3 spans 14 amino acids. CDR1 and CDR2 from the germline V gene are MNHEY and SVGAGI. Deletions cut 6 bases from V and 9 bases from J, with 18 bases between. The CDR3 reads CASRTNRASGPQHF. The CDR3 nucleotides read TGTGCCAGCAGAACGAACAGGGCCTCAGGGCCCCAGCATTTT.

The chain is built from TRBV5-1 and TRBJ2-1; the match to TRBD1 covers 7 bases. The CDR3 length is 16 residues. The J segment lost 5 bases and the V segment lost 4 bases, leaving 12 bases of the junction unmatched. Germline CDR1 and CDR2: SGHRS and YFSETQ. The CDR3 DNA follows: TGCGCCAGCAGCACACGGACAGGTAACGATCACAATGAGCAGTTCTTC. As protein: CASSTRTGNDHNEQFF.

This clone showed up just a few times. CDR3 in DNA: TGTGCCAGCAGTGGACAGAACTATGGCTACACCTTC. It codes for CASSGQNYGYTF. The chain recombines TRBV2 with TRBJ1-2, with D perhaps matching TRBD1 (5 bases). Trimming removed 4 bases from V and 2 bases from J, with 5 bases in between. Germline CDR1 reads SNHLY; CDR2 reads FYNNEI. The CDR3 covers 12 residues.

The gene calls are TRBV5-1 and TRBJ2-7; 7 bases line up with TRBD1. In germline, CDR1 is SGHRS, CDR2 YFSETQ. There are 13 residues in the CDR3. With 3 bases clipped from V and 3 bases from J, the junction kept 3 bases outside the gene matches. The DNA of the CDR3 is TGCGCCAGCAGCTGGACAGGAAGCTACGAGCAGTACTTC. Protein product: CASSWTGSYEQYF.

This clone was observed a single time. V is TRBV7-9 and J is TRBJ2-3; D remains unclear. The CDR3 is 9 residues long. V lost 5 bases and J 11 bases, leaving 5 bases between the germline ends. The germline V gene has CDR1 SEHNR and CDR2 FQNEAQ (reference sequence). The CDR3, as DNA: TGTGCCAGCAGCCCGCGGCAGTATTTT. Protein: CASSPRQYF.

The chain joins TRBV30 to TRBJ2-5, with 11 bases fitting TRBD2. This CDR3 comprises 13 residues. Per germline, CDR1 GTSNPN and CDR2 SVGIG (reference sequence). V shed 5 bases and J 4 bases; nucleotides not matched to a gene: 3. CDR3 protein: CAWDTSGGETQYF. The CDR3 bases are TGTGCCTGGGACACTAGCGGGGGAGAGACCCAGTACTTC.

V and J are TRBV7-2 and TRBJ2-1; 7 bases agree with TRBD2. Germline V gene data show CDR1 as SGHTA and CDR2 as FQGNSA. The ends lost 5 bases at V and 7 bases at J; junction bases unmatched: 8. This CDR3 has 14 amino acids. Here the CDR3 reads CASSRGGSENEQFF. Written as DNA, the CDR3 is TGTGCCAGCAGCCGCGGGGGATCAGAGAATGAGCAGTTCTTC.

The chain's CDR3 is CASSQAPGQGRRPEAFF. The CDR3 bases are TGCGCCAGCAGCCAAGCTCCGGGACAGGGTAGAAGGCCTGAAGCTTTCTTT. The chain has TRBV4-1 and TRBJ1-1, with 9 nucleotides matching TRBD1. With V trimmed by 1 base and J by 6 bases, 12 bases remained unmatched. The CDR3 contains 17 residues. CDR1 MGHRA and CDR2 YSYEKL come from the germline V gene.

The chain joins TRBV29-1 to TRBJ2-5, with 7 bases matching TRBD1. The ends lost 3 bases at V and 4 bases at J; junction bases unmatched: 5. The CDR3 contains 13 residues. Germline V CDR1 and CDR2: SQVTM, ANQGSEA. CDR3 protein: CSVDDRDRETQYF. As DNA, the CDR3 is TGCAGCGTTGATGACAGGGATCGAGAGACCCAGTACTTC.

The chain has TRBV28 and TRBJ2-7; a weak D match, TRBD2 (6 bases). Germline V gene lookup returns CDR1 MDHEN and CDR2 SYDVKM. The CDR3 length is 13 residues. The V end lost 3 bases, the J end lost 9 bases, and 15 bases lay between the germline ends. The CDR3, as DNA: TGTGCCAGCAGTTTTGTTGGCAGGAGGGGGCAGTACTTC. It encodes CASSFVGRRGQYF.

The table lists this clone with a few counts. The CDR3 loop reads CSGQDRFNEKLFF. The CDR3 nucleotides are TGCAGCGGGCAAGACAGGTTTAATGAAAAACTGTTTTTT. The chain is built from TRBV29-1 and TRBJ1-4; a weak D match, TRBD1 (6 bases). Germline loops: CDR1 SQVTM, CDR2 ANQGSEA. The germline V and J ends were trimmed by 7 bases and 4 bases, with 13 bases remaining between them. The CDR3 is 13 amino acids.

This chain joins TRBV7-2 and TRBJ2-1; D not certain. The length of the CDR3 is 11 residues. Between the trimmed V and J ends, which lost 5 bases and 12 bases, there was a span of 11 bases. Per germline, CDR1 SGHTA and CDR2 FQGNSA. As DNA, the CDR3 is TGTGCCAGCAGCCCCTTAACATCGCAGTTCTTC. It specifies CASSPLTSQFF. The whole variable domain, filled in from reference TRBV7-2 and TRBJ2-1, reads GAGVSQSPSNKVTEKGKDVELRCDPISGHTALYWYRQSLGQGLEFLIYFQGNSAPDKSGLPSDRFSAERTGGSVSTLTIQRTQQEDSAVYLCASSPLTSQFFGPGTRLTVL.

The chain employs TRBV5-4 and TRBJ2-2; TRBD2 matches at 7 bases. The CDR3 totals 15 residues. The V gene end was trimmed by 4 bases and the J gene end by 7 bases; junction bases not matched to a gene: 10. Per the germline V gene, CDR1 is SGHNT and CDR2 is YYREEE (reference sequence). CDR3 coding DNA: TGTGCCAGCAGCCAGGTGGGGGGGAGAGGCGGGGAGCTGTTTTTT. Amino acid sequence: CASSQVGGRGGELFF.

J is TRBJ1-4 and V is TRBV5-4; D is perhaps TRBD1 (5 bases). The germline V and J ends were trimmed by 4 bases and 7 bases, with 20 bases remaining between them. The CDR3 covers 16 residues. Germline V gene sequence: CDR1 SGHNT, CDR2 YYREEE (reference sequence). The CDR3 DNA sequence: TGTGCCAGCAGCCTACAACGGGGGGGTTCGGTTGAAAAACTGTTTTTT. Amino acid sequence: CASSLQRGGSVEKLFF.

The rearrangement joins TRBV9 to TRBJ2-1, with D maybe TRBD1 (6 bases). Germline CDR1 reads SGDLS; CDR2 reads YYNGEE. The V and J ends lost 0 bases and 4 bases respectively, with 11 bases between them. The CDR3 sequence is 15 residues long. CDR3 in DNA: TGTGCCAGCAGCGTAGCTGGGGGACATTACAATGAGCAGTTCTTC. Its protein is CASSVAGGHYNEQFF. Together with reference TRBV9 and TRBJ2-1, the CDR3 gives the full variable domain: DSGVTQTPKHLITATGQRVTLRCSPRSGDLSVYWYQQSLDQGLQFLIQYYNGEERAKGNILERFSAQQFPDLHSELNLSSLELGDSALYFCASSVAGGHYNEQFFGPGTRLTVL.

The chain carries TRBV5-1 and TRBJ1-2, with no clear D. The CDR3 totals 15 residues. The V gene lost 0 bases and the J gene lost 5 bases, with 14 bases spanning the gap. Germline lookup yields CDR1 SGHRS and CDR2 YFSETQ. CDR3 sequence: CASSLGSGTGYGYTF. The CDR3 DNA reads TGCGCCAGCAGCTTGGGTTCTGGCACGGGATATGGCTACACCTTC.

The V and J genes are TRBV30 and TRBJ2-1; possible D gene TRBD2, 5 bases. The V gene's germline CDR1 is GTSNPN and CDR2 SVGIG (reference sequence). Between the trimmed V and J ends, which lost 0 bases and 7 bases, there was a span of 7 bases. This CDR3 comprises 12 residues. This CDR3 reads CAWSVLGNEQFF. The CDR3 bases are TGTGCCTGGAGTGTACTAGGGAATGAGCAGTTCTTC.

In its sample, this clone was seen a few times. The V gene is TRBV5-1, the J gene TRBJ1-5, with D possibly matching TRBD1 (5 bases). Trimming took off 4 bases at V and 9 bases at J, with 20 bases between the two ends. Germline lookup yields CDR1 SGHRS and CDR2 YFSETQ. This CDR3 is built from 15 residues. In DNA form, the CDR3 reads TGCGCCAGCAGCCCGACGGTGGGGGGTGAGGCGCCCCAGCATTTT. It is translated as CASSPTVGGEAPQHF.

The CDR3 nucleotides are TGTGCCAGCAGCTTAAATTCTGGGCAGGGAAGTGAAAAACTGTTTTTT. This sequence encodes CASSLNSGQGSEKLFF. This sequence joins TRBV7-2 and TRBJ1-4, with D perhaps TRBD1 (5 bases). V was cut by 2 bases and J by 7 bases, with 17 bases left in between. Germline V gene lookup returns CDR1 SGHTA and CDR2 FQGNSA. CDR3 size: 16 residues.

This chain joins TRBV2 and TRBJ1-5, with 9 bases matching TRBD1. The CDR3 is 15 amino acids. Germline-derived CDR1 and CDR2 are SNHLY and FYNNEI. V shed 4 bases and J 3 bases; nucleotides not matched to a gene: 4. The CDR3 reads CASSGDRAVNQPQHF. CDR3 DNA sequence: TGTGCCAGCAGTGGGGACAGGGCCGTCAATCAGCCCCAGCATTTT.

J is TRBJ2-2 and V is TRBV7-2; 7 positions agree with TRBD1. Germline CDR1 reads SGHTA; CDR2 reads FQGNSA. The CDR3 has 15 residues. V lost 2 bases, J lost 4 bases, and 4 bases stayed unmatched. Written as DNA, the CDR3 is TGTGCCAGCAGCTTATACAGGGGTGGCACCGGGGAGCTGTTTTTT. The encoded protein is CASSLYRGGTGELFF.